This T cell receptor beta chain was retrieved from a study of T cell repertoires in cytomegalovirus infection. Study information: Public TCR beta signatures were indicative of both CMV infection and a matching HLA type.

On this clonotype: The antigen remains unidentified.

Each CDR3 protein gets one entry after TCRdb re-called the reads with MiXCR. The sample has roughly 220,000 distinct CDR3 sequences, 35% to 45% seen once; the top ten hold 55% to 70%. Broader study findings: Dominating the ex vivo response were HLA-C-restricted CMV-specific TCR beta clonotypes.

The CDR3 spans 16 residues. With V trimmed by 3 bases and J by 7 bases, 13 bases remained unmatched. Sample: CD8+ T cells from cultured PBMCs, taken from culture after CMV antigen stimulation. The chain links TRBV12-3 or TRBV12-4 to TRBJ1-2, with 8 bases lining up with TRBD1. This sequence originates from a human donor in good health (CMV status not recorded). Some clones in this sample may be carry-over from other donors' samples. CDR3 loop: CASSFRPTGGTGGYTF. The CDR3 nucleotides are TGTGCCAGCAGTTTTAGGCCCACAGGGGGGACTGGTGGCTACACCTTC.